This T cell receptor beta chain was observed in a study of cytomegalovirus exposure and HLA in healthy donors. With V trimmed by 2 bases and J by 4 bases, 6 bases remained unmatched. Germline assignment: CDR1 LNHDA and CDR2 SQIVND (reference sequence). The CDR3 covers 15 residues. PCR primers comprised 60 Vbeta and 13 Jbeta primers. Profiling relied on immunoSEQ multiplex PCR, and the TCRdb table lists in-frame clones only, not all of them. The sample carries about 190,000 clones, around 86% recorded once. The chain employs TRBV19 and TRBJ1-2, with 8 bases identical to TRBD1. The sequence derives from a man between 40 and 49 years old in good health and CMV-seropositive. Sequenced input: PBMCs. CDR3 loop: CASSITQGGFYGYTF. DNA for the CDR3: TGTGCCAGTAGTATAACACAGGGGGGATTCTATGGCTACACCTTC.